The rows below give T cell receptor beta chains drawn from one sample of a study of T-cell memory formation after mild COVID-19. A single record per CDR3 protein comes from TCRdb applying MiXCR to the 5' RACE reads. This sample yields about 90,000 distinct CDR3 sequences, of which roughly 16% are seen a single time; roughly two fifths belongs to the top ten. What was sequenced was PBMCs or a T cell subset sorted from them (not recorded which). The origin of the receptors is a young man who had mild COVID-19 (a few samples of this study predate the infection). Cell type and time point are not known. CDR3s include the opening cysteine and the closing phenylalanine or tryptophan. Each record gives: D gene, clone size, V gene, J gene, CDR3 protein, CDR3 DNA. A D gene is named only where the DNA matches it firmly. Clone size is not always given. Where it is, it says once, few, many or a class for expanded clones.

>TRBD2|-|TRBV12-3/TRBV12-4|TRBJ2-5
CASSWRLAEETQYF
TGTGCCAGCAGTTGGCGACTAGCGGAAGAGACCCAGTACTTC
>-|-|TRBV4-3|TRBJ1-4
CASSQDTGLNEKLFF
TGCGCCAGCAGCCAAGATACCGGTCTGAATGAAAAACTGTTTTTT
>-|few|TRBV29-1|TRBJ2-3
CSVDEGADTQYF
TGCAGCGTTGACGAGGGCGCAGATACGCAGTATTTT
>TRBD2|-|TRBV7-8|TRBJ2-7
CASSLAGLAGTYEQYF
TGTGCCAGCAGCTTAGCGGGACTAGCGGGGACTTACGAGCAGTACTTC
>-|many|TRBV4-3|TRBJ2-6
CASSQDSPSGANVLTF
TGCGCCAGCAGCCAGGACAGTCCCTCTGGGGCCAACGTCCTGACTTTC
>-|many|TRBV4-1|TRBJ1-5
CASSQEGVVGNQPQHF
TGCGCCAGCAGCCAAGAAGGAGTGGTGGGCAATCAGCCCCAGCATTTT
>TRBD1|-|TRBV29-1|TRBJ2-7
CSVQGVQGVWQYF
TGCAGCGTTCAAGGGGTACAGGGGGTTTGGCAGTACTTC
>TRBD2|many|TRBV7-9|TRBJ2-3
CASSYSGGAGADTQYF
TGTGCCAGCAGTTATAGCGGGGGGGCCGGGGCAGATACGCAGTATTTT
>-|few|TRBV10-3|TRBJ2-1
CAITTGQSPSYNEQFF
TGTGCCATTACTACCGGACAGAGCCCAAGTTACAATGAGCAGTTCTTC
>-|-|TRBV4-1|TRBJ2-1
CASSQGGGDYNEQFF
TGCGCCAGCAGCCAGGGAGGGGGGGACTACAATGAGCAGTTCTTC
>-|few|TRBV7-9|TRBJ2-7
CASSRATVSEQYF
TGTGCCAGCAGCAGAGCCACGGTTTCCGAGCAGTACTTC
>-|-|TRBV20-1|TRBJ1-2
CSALGGEPANYGYTF
TGCAGTGCCCTGGGGGGAGAGCCTGCTAACTATGGCTACACCTTC
>-|-|TRBV2|TRBJ2-3
CASIPGRKSLDTQYF
TGTGCCAGCATCCCCGGGCGCAAAAGCTTAGATACGCAGTATTTT
>-|few|TRBV12-3/TRBV12-4|TRBJ1-5
CASSWTGLPGQPQHF
TGTGCCAGCAGTTGGACGGGACTTCCCGGCCAGCCCCAGCATTTT
>-|-|TRBV21-1|TRBJ1-1
CASSSRVGTEAFF
TGTGCCAGCAGCTCCAGGGTAGGCACTGAAGCTTTCTTT
>-|-|TRBV12-3/TRBV12-4|TRBJ1-4
CASFFQGRGTNEKLFF
TGTGCCAGCTTCTTCCAGGGAAGGGGCACTAATGAAAAACTGTTTTTT
>-|few|TRBV9|TRBJ2-1
CASSVAGRLNNEQFF
TGTGCCAGCAGCGTAGCAGGACGGCTGAACAATGAGCAGTTCTTC
>-|-|TRBV29-1|TRBJ2-2
CSVVGIPGELFF
TGCAGCGTTGTGGGTATACCCGGGGAGCTGTTTTTT
>-|-|TRBV6-1|TRBJ1-5
CASSEALSRDRGQPQHF
TGTGCCAGCAGTGAAGCGCTCAGCAGGGATCGCGGTCAGCCCCAGCATTTT
>-|-|TRBV9|TRBJ2-5
CASSGGVRETQYF
TGTGCCAGCAGCGGGGGGGTCCGAGAGACCCAGTACTTC
>-|-|TRBV6-1|TRBJ2-2
CASSRLNHGTGELFF
TGTGCCAGCAGTCGCCTCAATCATGGAACCGGGGAGCTGTTTTTT
>TRBD1|-|TRBV24-1|TRBJ1-1
CATSENRGGTEAFF
TGTGCCACCAGTGAAAACAGGGGAGGCACTGAAGCTTTCTTT
>-|-|TRBV4-2|TRBJ1-5
CASSQEGGSSNQPQHF
TGTGCCAGCAGCCAGGAGGGAGGTTCTAGCAATCAGCCCCAGCATTTT
>-|many|TRBV4-3|TRBJ2-1
CASSQVRDNNEQFF
TGCGCCAGCAGCCAAGTTCGGGACAACAATGAGCAGTTCTTC
>TRBD2|few|TRBV7-9|TRBJ2-1
CASSPGGGGRQFF
TGTGCCAGCTCCCCAGGAGGCGGGGGGCGACAGTTCTTC
>-|-|TRBV29-1|TRBJ2-4
CSVDEPGHEKIQYF
TGCAGCGTGGACGAGCCGGGACACGAAAAAATTCAGTACTTC
>TRBD2|few|TRBV9|TRBJ2-1
CASSVREDEQFF
TGTGCCAGCAGCGTCCGGGAGGATGAGCAGTTCTTC
>-|-|TRBV19|TRBJ1-1
CASNDRGTYTEAFF
TGTGCCAGCAATGATAGAGGGACATACACTGAAGCTTTCTTT
>TRBD2|few|TRBV7-7|TRBJ2-5
CASSWAAGEETQYF
TGTGCTAGCAGCTGGGCAGCGGGGGAAGAGACCCAGTACTTC
>-|many|TRBV4-1|TRBJ2-3
CASSQEGKDTQYF
TGCGCCAGCAGCCAAGAGGGCAAAGATACGCAGTATTTT
>-|many|TRBV29-1|TRBJ2-5
CSVVKENQETQYF
TGCAGCGTTGTTAAGGAGAACCAAGAGACCCAGTACTTC
>-|few|TRBV4-1|TRBJ2-3
CASSLVSSSDTQYF
TGCGCCAGCAGCCTAGTCTCTAGTTCAGATACGCAGTATTTT
>-|many|TRBV7-9|TRBJ2-1
CASRPTGPLYNEQFF
TGTGCCAGCAGACCCACCGGGCCCCTCTACAATGAGCAGTTCTTC
>TRBD2|many|TRBV6-5|TRBJ2-7
CASSYAGGYEQYF
TGTGCCAGCAGTTACGCGGGGGGTTACGAGCAGTACTTC
>-|few|TRBV7-2|TRBJ1-6
CASSLGGTGSPLHF
TGTGCCAGCAGCTTAGGGGGCACGGGTTCACCCCTCCACTTT
>-|-|TRBV12-3/TRBV12-4|TRBJ1-2
CASSSLVGYTF
TGTGCCAGCAGTTCCCTCGTGGGCTACACCTTC
>-|few|TRBV5-1|TRBJ2-5
CPSSSEGGRQETQYF
TGCCCCAGCAGCTCAGAGGGGGGCAGACAAGAGACCCAGTACTTC
>-|-|TRBV3-1|TRBJ1-5
CASSLATAQPQHF
TGTGCCAGCAGCCTTGCCACAGCTCAGCCCCAGCATTTT
>-|-|TRBV19|TRBJ1-2
CASSPGGSLYGYTF
TGTGCCAGTAGCCCGGGGGGCAGTCTCTATGGCTACACCTTC
>-|-|TRBV28|TRBJ2-2
CASSLTLTGELFF
TGTGCCAGCAGTTTAACCCTTACCGGGGAGCTGTTTTTT
>TRBD1|-|TRBV7-9|TRBJ1-5
CASSSQTGWNQPQHF
TGTGCCAGCAGCTCACAGACAGGGTGGAATCAGCCCCAGCATTTT
>TRBD2|-|TRBV18|TRBJ2-1
CASSPPFASGRAGNEQFF
TGTGCCAGCTCACCACCTTTCGCATCCGGGAGGGCCGGAAATGAGCAGTTCTTC
>TRBD1|-|TRBV5-1|TRBJ1-5
CASSKQGAPNQPQHF
TGCGCCAGCAGCAAACAGGGGGCCCCCAATCAGCCCCAGCATTTT
>-|-|TRBV3-1|TRBJ2-5
CASSQDFGGETQYF
TGTGCCAGCAGCCAAGATTTCGGAGGAGAGACCCAGTACTTC
>-|many|TRBV28|TRBJ2-1
CASTWGARYNEQFF
TGTGCCAGCACCTGGGGGGCTCGGTACAATGAGCAGTTCTTC